These 19 T cell receptor beta chains share one sample of origin, sequenced in a study of graft-versus-host responses after intestinal transplantation. Method: immunoSEQ multiplex PCR; TCRdb's copy keeps in-frame clones and lacks some. The sample includes tens of thousands of clones, 90% to 95% of them seen just once. The sample was PBMCs, taken approximately four months after intestinal transplantation. These TCRs come from a human patient who received an intestinal transplant, so some T cells may come from the graft donor.

This CDR3 reads CASSQVDLPGDEQFF. The CDR3 DNA follows: TGTGCCAGCAGCCAAGTGGACCTCCCCGGGGATGAGCAGTTCTTC. The V gene is TRBV4-2, the J gene TRBJ2-1; weak D call: TRBD2 (5 bases). Germline V gene sequence: CDR1 LGHNA, CDR2 YNFKEQ. V lost 1 base to trimming and J lost 8 bases, with 15 bases between them. The CDR3 extends over 15 amino acids.

The genes are TRBV4-1 and TRBJ2-1; TRBD2 agrees at 13 bases. V shed 0 bases and J 9 bases; nucleotides not matched to a gene: 2. CDR3 length equals 15 residues. The germline CDR1 and CDR2 sequences are MGHRA and YSYEKL. In nucleotides, the CDR3 is TGCGCCAGCAGCCAAGAACTAGCGGGGGGGCTTGAGCAGTTCTTC. Translated, it gives CASSQELAGGLEQFF.

CDR3 sequence: CASSSWGAQNQPQHF. In nucleotides, the CDR3 is TGTGCCAGCAGCTCTTGGGGGGCGCAGAATCAGCCCCAGCATTTT. V is TRBV7-8 and J is TRBJ1-5; tentative D call: TRBD1 (6 bases). Per germline, CDR1 SGHVS and CDR2 FQNEAQ. Trimming removed 4 bases from V and 4 bases from J, with 14 bases in between. The CDR3 has 15 amino acids.

The chain is built from TRBV6-5 and TRBJ1-1, with a possible D match to TRBD1 (5 bases). The CDR3 extends over 16 amino acids. The V gene lost 0 bases and the J gene lost 3 bases, with 14 bases spanning the gap. Germline CDR1 MNHEY, CDR2 SVGAGI. CDR3 DNA: TGTGCCAGCAGTTACTCCTTACAGATGGGGGACACTGAAGCTTTCTTT. Residues: CASSYSLQMGDTEAFF.

This clone was recorded a few times. This chain connects TRBV7-8 to TRBJ2-5; no reliable D call. This CDR3 comprises 15 residues. V lost 1 base to trimming and J lost 4 bases, with 13 bases between them. In germline, CDR1 is SGHVS, CDR2 FQNEAQ. CDR3 DNA: TGTGCCAGCAGCTTAGAGGGCTCACTGAGAGAGACCCAGTACTTC. It is translated as CASSLEGSLRETQYF.

This chain connects TRBV6-5 to TRBJ1-6; D is unclear. The V end was cut by 2 bases, the J end by 0 bases, with 8 bases between. CDR3 length: 16 amino acids. Germline V gives CDR1 MNHEY, CDR2 SVGAGI. The CDR3 DNA sequence: TGTGCCAGCAGTTACCGGGATAGCTCCTATAATTCACCCCTCCACTTT. It is translated as CASSYRDSSYNSPLHF.

The chain carries TRBV9 and TRBJ2-1; no clear D gene. Trimming removed 0 bases from V and 10 bases from J, with 8 bases in between. Germline CDR1 and CDR2: SGDLS and YYNGEE. The CDR3 covers 12 residues. CDR3 sequence: CASSVGGYEQFF. The CDR3 nucleotides are TGTGCCAGCAGCGTAGGGGGTTACGAGCAGTTCTTC.

The chain is built from TRBV5-1 and TRBJ2-7, with 7 nucleotides matching TRBD1. The CDR3 spans 15 residues. The junction had 6 bases not matched to a gene; V was cut back by 0 bases and J by 3 bases. The germline gives CDR1 SGHRS, CDR2 YFSETQ. The CDR3 DNA reads as TGCGCCAGCAGCTTGGGGGACAGTACCTACTACGAGCAGTACTTC. Protein: CASSLGDSTYYEQYF.

The CDR3 spells CASSSGQGARGKLFF. In nucleotides, the CDR3 is TGTGCCAGCAGCTCCGGACAGGGGGCTCGTGGCAAGCTGTTTTTT. This sequence joins TRBV12-1 and TRBJ2-2; the DNA was not used to check the table's D call, TRBD1. TRBV12-1 is tagged as a pseudogene. The CDR3 totals 15 residues.

The chain carries TRBV5-4 and TRBJ2-7; 8 nucleotides align to TRBD2. Trimming removed 4 bases from V and 0 bases from J; junction bases left unmatched: 9. Germline CDR1 reads SGHNT; CDR2 reads YYREEE (reference sequence). This CDR3 is built from 16 residues. The CDR3 nucleotides read TGTGCCAGCAGCCCTACCCATAGCGGGGACTCCTACGAGCAGTACTTC. Translation gives CASSPTHSGDSYEQYF.

The sample holds one count of this clone. The genes are TRBV11-1 and TRBJ2-4, with a weak D call TRBD1 (5 bases). V shed 0 bases and J shed 7 bases, with 10 bases lying between them. Germline CDR1 SGHAT, CDR2 FQDESV (reference sequence). The CDR3 is 14 amino acids. This CDR3 is CASSLAGDWNIQYF. CDR3 DNA: TGTGCCAGCAGCTTAGCAGGGGATTGGAACATTCAGTACTTC.

This sequence joins TRBV27 and TRBJ2-7; TRBD2 matches 12 bases. Trimming took 5 bases from V and 7 from J; bases not matched to a gene: 12. The germline V gene has CDR1 MNHEY and CDR2 SMNVEV (reference sequence). There are 16 residues in the CDR3. CDR3 bases: TGTGCCAGCAGTACACAACTAGCGGGAGGCCGTCGGGAGCAGTACTTC. Protein product: CASSTQLAGGRREQYF.

This clone occurred a few times. The CDR3 region has the DNA TGTGCCAGCAGCGCCGGGTCCCGGGCTTTCTTC. As protein: CASSAGSRAFF. The J gene is TRBJ2-1, the V gene TRBV5-6, with D hard to call. Trimming took off 4 bases at V and 16 bases at J, with 15 bases between the two ends. Germline V gene lookup returns CDR1 SGHDT and CDR2 YYEEEE. This CDR3 has 11 amino acids. The entire variable domain, with the rest obtained from reference TRBV5-6 and TRBJ2-1, is as follows: DAGVTQSPTHLIKTRGQQVTLRCSPKSGHDTVSWYQQALGQGPQFIFQYYEEEERQRGNFPDRFSGHQFPNYSSELNVNALLLGDSALYLCASSAGSRAFFGPGTRLTVL.

The chain has TRBV28 and TRBJ2-1, with 9 bases matching TRBD2. The CDR3 contains 14 residues. Germline-derived CDR1 and CDR2 are MDHEN and SYDVKM. Unmatched junction bases numbered 8, after V lost 5 bases and J lost 9 bases. CDR3 coding DNA: TGTGCCAGCAGTCCCCAAGCGGGAGGAGGTGAGCAGTTCTTC. Protein sequence: CASSPQAGGGEQFF. Full variable domain (rest looked up from reference TRBV28 and TRBJ2-1): DVKVTQSSRYLVKRTGEKVFLECVQDMDHENMFWYRQDPGLGLRLIYFSYDVKMKEKGDIPEGYSVSREKKERFSLILESASTNQTSMYLCASSPQAGGGEQFFGPGTRLTVL.

V is TRBV4-1 and J is TRBJ1-5, with unresolved D. Deletions cut 1 base from V and 7 bases from J, with 14 bases between. Germline CDR1 and CDR2: MGHRA and YSYEKL. The CDR3 totals 15 residues. The CDR3: CASSQVTVLGQPQHF. CDR3 nucleotide sequence: TGCGCCAGCAGCCAAGTTACGGTATTGGGGCAGCCCCAGCATTTT.

The chain has TRBV28 and TRBJ2-3, with D hard to call. The V gene's germline CDR1 is MDHEN and CDR2 SYDVKM. V was clipped by 5 bases and J by 3 bases, with 12 bases between them. This CDR3 comprises 14 residues. CDR3 in amino acids: CASSIALETDTQYF. CDR3 DNA: TGTGCCAGCAGTATAGCTCTCGAGACAGATACGCAGTATTTT. The full variable domain, in which reference TRBV28 and TRBJ2-3 provide the parts outside the CDR3, is DVKVTQSSRYLVKRTGEKVFLECVQDMDHENMFWYRQDPGLGLRLIYFSYDVKMKEKGDIPEGYSVSREKKERFSLILESASTNQTSMYLCASSIALETDTQYFGPGTRLTVL.

The chain employs TRBV28 and TRBJ1-5, with D hard to call. Germline loops: CDR1 MDHEN, CDR2 SYDVKM. The CDR3 has 14 amino acids. Trimming shortened V by 3 bases and J by 0 bases, and 6 bases separated the two germline ends. The CDR3 DNA follows: TGTGCCAGCAGTTTGGCCCTTAGCAATCAGCCCCAGCATTTT. Translating it yields CASSLALSNQPQHF.

The V gene is TRBV19, the J gene TRBJ2-7, with 9 bases identical to TRBD2. The CDR3 runs 13 residues. Germline loops: CDR1 LNHDA, CDR2 SQIVND (reference sequence). Trimming at V came to 3 bases and at J to 5 bases, leaving 2 bases not matched to a gene. The CDR3 sequence is CASSMGLAHEQYF. For the CDR3, the DNA is TGTGCCAGTAGTATGGGACTAGCCCACGAGCAGTACTTC.

The DNA of the CDR3 is TGTGCCATCACCGACAGCTCCTACGAGCAGTACTTC. Protein: CAITDSSYEQYF. This chain connects TRBV10-3 to TRBJ2-7; a weak D match, TRBD1 (5 bases). The CDR3 consists of 12 residues. Germline values: CDR1 ENHRY, CDR2 SYGVKD. The V end was cut by 7 bases, the J end by 0 bases, with 7 bases between.